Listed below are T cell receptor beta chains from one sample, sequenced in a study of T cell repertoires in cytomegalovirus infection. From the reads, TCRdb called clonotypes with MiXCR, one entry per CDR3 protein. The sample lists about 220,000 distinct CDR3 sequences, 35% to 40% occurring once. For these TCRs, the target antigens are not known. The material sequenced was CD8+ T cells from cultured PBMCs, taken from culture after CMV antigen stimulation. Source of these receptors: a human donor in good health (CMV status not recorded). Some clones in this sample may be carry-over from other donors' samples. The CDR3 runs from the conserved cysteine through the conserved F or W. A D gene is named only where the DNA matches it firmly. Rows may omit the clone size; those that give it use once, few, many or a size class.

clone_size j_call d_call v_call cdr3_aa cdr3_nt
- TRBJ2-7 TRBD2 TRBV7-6 CASSLGLVRTSESSYEQYF TGTGCCAGCAGCTTAGGATTGGTGAGGACTAGCGAGAGCTCCTACGAGCAGTACTTC
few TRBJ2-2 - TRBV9 CASSVAVDTGELFF TGTGCCAGCAGCGTAGCGGTGGACACCGGGGAGCTGTTTTTT
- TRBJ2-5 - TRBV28 CASSWDEETQYF TGTGCCAGCAGTTGGGACGAGGAGACCCAGTACTTC
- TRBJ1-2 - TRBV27 CASSPQSSNYGYTF TGTGCCAGCAGCCCCCAAAGTTCTAACTATGGCTACACCTTC
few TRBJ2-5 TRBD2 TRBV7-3 CASSPGLASETQYF TGTGCCAGCAGCCCCGGACTAGCGTCAGAGACCCAGTACTTC
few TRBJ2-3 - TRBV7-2 CASSLGQGGTDTQYF TGTGCCAGCAGCCTAGGGCAAGGAGGCACAGATACGCAGTATTTT
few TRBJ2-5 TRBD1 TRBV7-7 CASSAAGGPKTQYF TGTGCCAGCAGCGCCGCAGGGGGCCCAAAGACCCAGTACTTC
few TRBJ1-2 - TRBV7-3 CASSLRGRLGYTF TGTGCCAGCAGCTTACGGGGGCGTCTTGGCTACACCTTC
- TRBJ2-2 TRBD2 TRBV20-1 CSARTSGRAFTGELFF TGCAGTGCTAGGACTAGCGGGAGGGCCTTCACCGGGGAGCTGTTTTTT
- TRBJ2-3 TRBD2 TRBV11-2 CASSLWEGDTQYF TGTGCCAGCAGCTTATGGGAGGGGGATACGCAGTATTTT
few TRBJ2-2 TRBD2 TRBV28 CAARESNTGELFF TGTGCCGCGCGGGAGTCAAACACCGGGGAGCTGTTTTTT
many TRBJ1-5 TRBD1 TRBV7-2 CASSPHPTGGDPSGQPQHF TGTGCCAGCAGCCCACACCCGACAGGGGGCGATCCCTCAGGTCAGCCCCAGCATTTT
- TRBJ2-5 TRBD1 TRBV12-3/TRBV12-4 CASSRDRVYQETQYF TGTGCCAGCAGTCGGGACAGGGTGTACCAAGAGACCCAGTACTTC
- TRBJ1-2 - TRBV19 CASSIYGDSPLLNYGYTF TGTGCCAGTAGTATCTATGGTGACAGCCCGCTCTTAAACTATGGCTACACCTTC
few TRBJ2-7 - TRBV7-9 CASSLPATGISYEQYF TGTGCCAGCAGCTTACCCGCTACAGGGATCTCCTACGAGCAGTACTTC
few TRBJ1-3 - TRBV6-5 CASSYLSTAPGNTIYF TGTGCCAGCAGTTACCTCAGCACGGCGCCTGGAAACACCATATATTTT
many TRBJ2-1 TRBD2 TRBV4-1 CASSQLPGLASNEQFF TGCGCCAGCAGCCAATTACCGGGACTAGCGTCTAATGAGCAGTTCTTC
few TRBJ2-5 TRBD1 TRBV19 CASTGTGGRETQYF TGTGCCAGTACTGGGACAGGGGGAAGGGAGACCCAGTACTTC
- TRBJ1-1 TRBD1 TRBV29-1 CSVLGQSKTEAFF TGCAGCGTGCTGGGACAGTCGAAAACTGAAGCTTTCTTT
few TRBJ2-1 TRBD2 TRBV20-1 CSAPGLAGVNEQFF TGCAGTGCCCCGGGACTAGCGGGAGTCAATGAGCAGTTCTTC
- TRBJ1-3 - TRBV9 CASSVDGRTSSGNTIYF TGTGCCAGCAGCGTAGATGGGCGGACCAGCTCTGGAAACACCATATATTTT
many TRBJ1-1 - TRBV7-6 CASSFGAGGPNTEAFF -
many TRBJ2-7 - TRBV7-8 CASSPGLTYEQYF TGTGCCAGCAGCCCGGGACTTACCTACGAGCAGTACTTC
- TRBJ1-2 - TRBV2 CASRTGGYTF TGTGCCAGCCGTACAGGCGGCTACACCTTC
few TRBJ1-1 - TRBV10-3 CAISGQRGGLRDTEAFF TGTGCCATCAGTGGACAGAGGGGGGGTCTGCGGGACACTGAAGCTTTCTTT
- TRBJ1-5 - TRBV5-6 CASSYGTSDQPQHF TGTGCCAGCAGCTATGGGACATCCGATCAGCCCCAGCATTTT
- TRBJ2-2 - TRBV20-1 CSARDPAYTGELFF TGCAGTGCTAGAGATCCCGCGTACACCGGGGAGCTGTTTTTT
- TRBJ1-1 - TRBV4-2 CASSQGQNTEAFF TGTGCCAGCAGCCAAGGACAGAACACTGAAGCTTTCTTT
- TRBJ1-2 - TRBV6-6 CASSYEGQLYGYTF TGTGCCAGCAGTTACGAAGGACAGCTCTATGGCTACACCTTC
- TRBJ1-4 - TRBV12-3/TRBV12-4 CASSSDGQMEEKLFF TGTGCCAGCAGTTCCGACGGTCAAATGGAGGAAAAACTGTTTTTT
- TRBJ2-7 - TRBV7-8 CASSLAGTPGSYEQYF TGTGCCAGCAGCTTAGCGGGGACCCCTGGCTCCTACGAGCAGTACTTC
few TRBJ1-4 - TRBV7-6 CAGQAGTEKLFF TGTGCCGGCCAAGCAGGGACTGAAAAACTGTTTTTT
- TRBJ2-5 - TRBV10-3 CAISEGLAEETQYF TGTGCCATCAGTGAGGGGCTAGCAGAAGAGACCCAGTACTTC
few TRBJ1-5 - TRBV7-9 CASSLGGPRQPQHF TGTGCCAGCAGCTTAGGCGGGCCAAGGCAGCCCCAGCATTTT
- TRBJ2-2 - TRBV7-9 CAVLEGPTGELFF TGTGCCGTATTAGAGGGGCCCACCGGGGAGCTGTTTTTT
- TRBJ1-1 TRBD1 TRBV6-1 CASSQGTGFAEAFF TGTGCCAGCAGCCAGGGGACAGGCTTTGCTGAAGCTTTCTTT
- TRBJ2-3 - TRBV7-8 CASSLSDPGTTLTDTQYF TGTGCCAGCAGCTTATCTGATCCCGGGACAACCCTCACAGATACGCAGTATTTT
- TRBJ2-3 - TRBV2 CASSEVLSPDTQYF TGTGCCAGCAGTGAAGTTTTGAGCCCAGATACGCAGTATTTT
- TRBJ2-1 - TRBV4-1 CASSQDRAGFNEQFF TGTGCCAGCAGCCAAGATCGGGCTGGATTCAATGAGCAGTTCTTC
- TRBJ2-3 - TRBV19 CASSNYRVTDTQYF TGTGCCAGTAGTAACTACCGGGTCACAGATACGCAGTATTTT
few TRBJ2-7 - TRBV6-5 CASSRKGPVFYEQYF TGTGCCAGCAGCCGGAAGGGCCCCGTCTTCTACGAGCAGTACTTC
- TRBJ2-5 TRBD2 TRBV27 CASSLVSGGVQETQYF TGTGCCAGCAGTTTAGTTAGCGGGGGAGTCCAAGAGACCCAGTACTTC
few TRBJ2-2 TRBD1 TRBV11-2 CASSPWTGGTTGELFF TGTGCCAGCAGCCCTTGGACAGGGGGCACCACCGGGGAGCTGTTTTTT
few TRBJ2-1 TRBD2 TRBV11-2 CASSLGQGEGPDEQFF TGTGCCAGCAGCTTAGGACAAGGGGAGGGCCCGGATGAGCAGTTCTTC
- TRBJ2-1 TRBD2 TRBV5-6 CASSRGASGSSYNEQFF TGTGCCAGCAGCCGAGGGGCTAGCGGGAGCTCCTACAATGAGCAGTTCTTC
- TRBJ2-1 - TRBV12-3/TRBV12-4 CASNTQGGGDEQFF TGTGCCAGCAACACCCAGGGTGGAGGGGATGAGCAGTTCTTC